This note documents a single T cell receptor beta chain sequence. This record belongs to a study of blood T cell repertoires in COVID-19. As for the study in general: Samples of COVID-19 (acute and convalescent) were obtained from the United States, Italy and Spain. PBMCs, B-cell-depleted T cells, or T cells provided the cDNA or gDNA that made up the material.

As handled by the study authors: By means of reference gene primer amplification, nucleated cell counts were estimated. Using immunoSEQ multiplex PCR, the repertoire was profiled, and TCRdb retains in-frame clones only, with some absent. The V and J calls and clone size are taken from that table; D and trimming were inferred from the DNA. This table holds approximately 100,000 clones, over 75% found once. The V and J ends lost 4 bases and 6 bases, in that order; junction bases with no gene match: 10. The CDR3 is made up of 16 amino acids. Germline V gene lookup returns CDR1 SGHRS and CDR2 YFSETQ. The sequence was collected from a man aged 60 to 75 with acute or convalescent COVID-19. Sequencing was carried out using peripheral blood. The genes are TRBV5-1 and TRBJ2-1; 10 bases fit TRBD2. CDR3 amino acids: CASSLGGASGSNEQFF. CDR3 DNA: TGCGCCAGCAGCCTGGGGGGGGCTAGCGGGAGCAATGAGCAGTTCTTC.